Sequencing of this T cell receptor beta chain was carried out in a study of blood T cell repertoires in COVID-19. Study-level background: T cells, B-cell-depleted T cells, or PBMCs supplied cDNA or gDNA.

Original processing methods: Reference gene primer amplification gave nucleated cell count estimates. The repertoire was sequenced with immunoSEQ multiplex PCR; TCRdb's copy has only in-frame clones and lacks some. V and J calls and clone size are those listed in that table; D and trimming were worked out from the DNA. The repertoire holds a few hundred thousand clones, with roughly 80% as singletons. The CDR3 loop spans 14 amino acids. V shed 4 bases, J shed 5 bases, and the junction held 5 bases outside the gene matches. In germline, CDR1 is SGDLS, CDR2 YYNGEE. What was sequenced was peripheral blood. V and J are TRBV9 and TRBJ1-4; TRBD1 agrees at 7 bases. This TCR derives from a woman younger than 30 with acute or convalescent COVID-19. CDR3 coding DNA: TGTGCCAGCAGCCCCGGGACAGCCAATGAAAAACTGTTTTTT. It specifies CASSPGTANEKLFF.